Listed here are 5 T cell receptor beta chains from one sample, sequenced in a study of PD-1 blockade in classical Hodgkin lymphoma (dated by TCRdb to the early 2020s). The library came from the immunoSEQ multiplex PCR assay. The source is immuneACCESS, and TCRdb retained only in-frame sequences with V and J called. Part of the clones is not carried over; for the studies checked, unresolved V genes explain less than half of this, and the remainder is unexplained. Across this sample there are approximately 28,000 clones, with roughly four fifths seen only once. Jointly, the top ten make up about 0.57% of the sample. The time point label, as the study defines it: cycle 4 day 1 (C4D1), after 5 to 7 weeks of nivolumab. Every trial patient had relapsed following autologous stem cell transplantation, and prior brentuximab vedotin exposure was what differed among cohorts A, B and C. CD4+ T cells were purified from thawed PBMCs by magnetic negative selection with a Miltenyi CD4+ T cell isolation kit.

The specimen was CD4+ T cells from blood, collected before the fourth cycle of nivolumab. These TCRs come from a human donor with classical Hodgkin lymphoma.

The chain employs TRBV5-4 and TRBJ2-5; 7 bases match TRBD1. The closer fit of TRBJ2-7 to the DNA end suggests the J call may be wrong. CDR3 size: 15 residues. Germline V gene lookup returns CDR1 SGHNT and CDR2 YYREEE (reference sequence). The chain's CDR3 is CASSSSTGSGYEQYF. CDR3 sequence (DNA): TGTGCCAGCAGCTCTTCGACAGGGTCGGGGTACGAGCAGTACTTC.

This clone was picked up one time. The V gene is TRBV18, the J gene TRBJ1-5; tentative D call: TRBD1 (5 bases). The CDR3 totals 15 residues. V dropped 6 bases and J dropped 4 bases, with 16 bases sitting between them. From germline, CDR1 is KGHSH and CDR2 LQKENI. In nucleotides, the CDR3 is TGTGCCAGCTCCCCTCGGGGGGAGGGAAATCAGCCCCAGCATTTT. It encodes CASSPRGEGNQPQHF.

This clone has just a few counts. The rearrangement links TRBV28 to TRBJ2-3; 10 bases are shared with TRBD2. Trimming removed 8 bases from V and 6 bases from J; junction bases left unmatched: 5. CDR1 is MDHEN, CDR2 SYDVKM, per germline. CDR3 length: 13 amino acids. Here the CDR3 DNA reads TGTGCCAGCGCTAGCGGGAGTGTCGATACGCAGTATTTT. Its translation is CASASGSVDTQYF.

The V call is TRBV6-5, the J call TRBJ2-5; D not certain. Germline loops: CDR1 MNHEY, CDR2 SVGAGI. Trimming left V 6 bases short and J 1 base short, with 9 bases between. This CDR3 has 13 residues. CDR3 sequence: CASRVTVQETQYF. In nucleotides, the CDR3 is TGTGCCAGCAGGGTCACGGTCCAAGAGACCCAGTACTTC.

The CDR3 spells CASSELAGGDNQPQHF. CDR3 DNA sequence: TGTGCCAGCAGTGAGCTCGCAGGGGGAGACAATCAGCCCCAGCATTTT. This chain links TRBV6-1 with TRBJ1-5; 7 nucleotides match TRBD1. Losses at the gene ends were 3 bases for V and 3 bases for J; bases not matched to a gene: 8. This CDR3 has 16 residues. CDR1 and CDR2 from the germline V gene are MNHNS and SASEGT.